The 14 T cell receptor beta chains given below trace back to one sample, sequenced in a study of radiotherapy plus CTLA-4 blockade in lung cancer. Some clones are missing from TCRdb's copy, which holds only in-frame ones; the method was immunoSEQ multiplex PCR. Here the sample spans some 48,000 clones, 70% to 90% being singletons. This material consisted of peripheral blood, taken from a patient treated with radiotherapy plus ipilimumab. These receptors all stem from a human donor with non-small cell lung cancer that progressed on radiotherapy plus ipilimumab. Some clones in this sample may be carry-over from other donors' samples.

The count of this clone is one. The CDR3 DNA is TGTGCCAGCAGCCCCACGGGGACTAGCGGGATAACAGATACGCAGTATTTT. This codes for CASSPTGTSGITDTQYF. This sequence joins TRBV7-2 and TRBJ2-3; 13 positions agree with TRBD2. From germline, CDR1 is SGHTA and CDR2 FQGNSA. The CDR3 has 17 residues. The V segment lost 5 bases and the J segment 3 bases; nucleotides outside the gene matches: 8.

V is TRBV6-6 and J is TRBJ1-3, with D possibly being TRBD1 (5 bases). The CDR3 totals 15 residues. V gave up 1 base and J gave up 2 bases, with 9 bases separating them. In germline, CDR1 is MNHNY, CDR2 SVGAGI (reference sequence). CDR3 sequence reads: CASSYFLQAGNTIYF. The CDR3 nucleotides read TGTGCCAGCAGTTACTTTCTACAGGCTGGAAACACCATATATTTT.

V is TRBV5-8 and J is TRBJ2-1; the match to TRBD2 covers 14 bases. The trim removed 10 bases at V and 5 bases at J, leaving 8 bases unmatched. The CDR3 length is 15 residues. Per germline, CDR1 SGHTS and CDR2 YDEGEE. CDR3 in amino acids: CAGTSGRGWDNEQFF. In DNA, the CDR3 is TGTGCCGGGACTAGCGGGAGAGGGTGGGACAATGAGCAGTTCTTC.

This clone was seen only once. The chain recombines TRBV6-5 with TRBJ2-5, with D possibly being TRBD2 (6 bases). Deletions cut 6 bases from V and 5 bases from J, with 16 bases between. From germline, CDR1 is MNHEY and CDR2 SVGAGI. The CDR3 extends over 14 amino acids. CDR3 region: CASRPGSPGETQYF. CDR3 bases: TGTGCCAGCAGACCCGGGAGTCCGGGGGAGACCCAGTACTTC.

This clone occurred once. This rearrangement joins TRBV10-1 to TRBJ2-3; D may be TRBD1 (6 bases). Looked up from germline, CDR1 is WNHNN and CDR2 is SYGVQD (reference sequence). The CDR3 contains 15 residues. The ends were cut back, 3 bases at V and 0 bases at J, with 10 bases in the middle. The CDR3 here is CASSEGGHSTDTQYF. CDR3 DNA sequence: TGCGCCAGCAGTGAAGGGGGACATAGCACAGATACGCAGTATTTT.

V and J are TRBV30 and TRBJ2-7; D not resolved. V was shortened by 3 bases and J by 0 bases, with 9 bases between the two germline ends. CDR1 GTSNPN and CDR2 SVGIG come from the germline V gene (reference sequence). The CDR3 runs 13 residues. CDR3 DNA: TGTGCCTGGAGAGAGGCGGACTCCTACGAGCAGTACTTC. Its translation: CAWREADSYEQYF. Full variable domain (outside the CDR3, taken from reference TRBV30 and TRBJ2-7): SQTIHQWPATLVQPVGSPLSLECTVEGTSNPNLYWYRQAAGRGLQLLFYSVGIGQISSEVPQNLSASRPQDRQFILSSKKLLLSDSGFYLCAWREADSYEQYFGPGTRLTVT.

The chain combines TRBV29-1 with TRBJ2-2; 9 nucleotides align to TRBD1. V dropped 5 bases and J dropped 5; count of bases not matched to a gene: 6. The germline CDR1 and CDR2 sequences are SQVTM and ANQGSEA. The CDR3 spans 14 residues. Here the CDR3 reads CSVKDRGLTGELFF. The CDR3 bases are TGCAGCGTTAAGGACAGGGGACTTACCGGGGAGCTGTTTTTT.

This clone turned up a few times. The V gene is TRBV5-6, the J gene TRBJ2-7; TRBD1 matches at 7 bases. The V gene end was trimmed by 4 bases and the J gene end by 3 bases; junction bases not matched to a gene: 4. CDR3 length: 13 residues. Germline V CDR1 and CDR2: SGHDT, YYEEEE. In nucleotides, the CDR3 is TGTGCCAGCAGCCCGGGACAGAACTACGAGCAGTACTTC. Amino acid sequence: CASSPGQNYEQYF.

The J gene is TRBJ2-2, the V gene TRBV19; tentative D call: TRBD2 (5 bases). The germline V and J ends were trimmed by 8 bases and 11 bases, with 15 bases remaining between them. CDR3 length equals 12 residues. Germline V CDR1 and CDR2: LNHDA, SQIVND (reference sequence). CDR3 nucleotide sequence: TGTGCCAGTGGGCGGTCTCCGGGAGAGCTGTTTTTT. Translating it yields CASGRSPGELFF. Filled out from reference TRBV19 and TRBJ2-2, the complete variable domain reads DGGITQSPKYLFRKEGQNVTLSCEQNLNHDAMYWYRQDPGQGLRLIYYSQIVNDFQKGDIAEGYSVSREKKESFPLTVTSAQKNPTAFYLCASGRSPGELFFGEGSRLTVL.

The genes are TRBV6-5 and TRBJ2-7, with 7 bases aligning to TRBD1. Germline trimming cut 6 bases from V and 9 bases from J; bases unmatched to any gene: 14. This CDR3 region has 14 residues. Germline lookup yields CDR1 MNHEY and CDR2 SVGAGI. The CDR3 spells CASSRDRVEVRQYF. In DNA, the CDR3 is TGTGCCAGCAGCCGAGACAGGGTTGAAGTGCGGCAGTACTTC.

The chain has TRBV7-2 and TRBJ2-7; TRBD2 is a possible D gene (5 bases). CDR1 is SGHTA, CDR2 FQGNSA, per germline. V was pared by 1 base and J by 7 bases, with 11 bases between. CDR3 length: 13 amino acids. CDR3 nucleotide sequence: TGTGCCAGCAGCTTAGGGGGAGTGTGGGAGCAGTACTTC. Its translation is CASSLGGVWEQYF.

The V gene is TRBV6-6, the J gene TRBJ1-2; 11 bases agree with TRBD1. The CDR3 loop spans 14 amino acids. V was clipped by 6 bases and J by 4 bases; unmatched bases: 4. Germline V gene sequence: CDR1 MNHNY, CDR2 SVGAGI (reference sequence). The CDR3 DNA follows: TGTGCCAGCAGGCTGGGACAGGGGGGCTATGGCTACACCTTC. It codes for CASRLGQGGYGYTF.

This sequence joins TRBV11-2 and TRBJ1-2, with 8 bases fitting TRBD1. The CDR3 totals 16 residues. V gave up 5 bases and J gave up 4 bases; unmatched junction bases: 12. Germline V gives CDR1 SGHAT, CDR2 FQNNGV. Here the CDR3 reads CASSSTQGAVGYGYTF. CDR3 nucleotides: TGTGCCAGCAGCAGCACCCAGGGGGCTGTGGGCTATGGCTACACCTTC.

The CDR3 nucleotides read TGCGCCAGCAGCTCCGGGACAGGGGAAGGCTACACCTTC. Protein product: CASSSGTGEGYTF. The chain recombines TRBV5-1 with TRBJ1-2; TRBD1 aligns across 10 bases. The CDR3 loop spans 13 amino acids. From germline, CDR1 is SGHRS and CDR2 YFSETQ. Trimming cost V 3 bases and J 8 bases; bases outside gene matches: 4.